The clone carrying this T cell receptor (beta chain) was picked up one time. Original methodology: Estimates of nucleated cell counts were drawn from the amplification of reference gene primers. Data came from immunoSEQ multiplex PCR; TCRdb stores just in-frame clones and leaves some out. V and J calls and clone size are as listed in that table; D and trimming were resolved from the DNA. The sample yields roughly 300,000 clones, roughly 85% seen once. This sample is drawn from a study of blood T cell repertoires in COVID-19. Turning to the study itself: Acute and convalescent COVID-19 specimens originated in the United States, Italy and Spain.

Material for sequencing was peripheral blood. The clonotype was recovered from a woman aged 50 to 65 who had recovered from COVID-19.

The CDR3 DNA follows: TGTGCCAGCAGCCCCCAATCAGGGCAAAAACTGTTTTTT. Amino acids: CASSPQSGQKLFF. J is TRBJ1-4 and V is TRBV12-3 or TRBV12-4; possible D gene TRBD1, 5 bases. The CDR3 contains 13 residues. Trimming removed 6 bases at V and 9 bases at J, with 14 bases between.